A selection of T cell receptor beta chains follows, all from one sample in a study of breast tumors, draining lymph nodes, adjacent tissues. A single record per CDR3 protein comes from TCRdb applying MiXCR to the multiplex PCR reads. The sample yields approximately 170,000 distinct CDR3 sequences, roughly 30% seen once. Sequencing input: axillary lymph node tissue. The origin of the receptors is a female donor with breast cancer. Some clones in this sample may be carry-over from other donors' samples. Both conserved end residues are part of each CDR3. A D gene is named only where the DNA matches it firmly. For some rows the clone size is stated as once, few or many, or as a class when expanded; others skip it.

d_gene,abundance,v_gene,j_gene,CDR3aa,CDR3nt
TRBD2,many,TRBV20-1,TRBJ2-1,CSAPPGLAGLPLAYNEQFF,TGCAGTGCTCCCCCCGGACTAGCGGGACTACCCCTGGCCTACAATGAGCAGTTCTTC
NA,NA,TRBV19,TRBJ1-2,CASSVTENYGYAF,TGTGCCAGCAGCGTAACCGAAAACTATGGCTACGCCTTC
NA,once,TRBV25-1,TRBJ1-1,CASSSTGWAEAFF,TGTGCCAGCAGTTCTACAGGGTGGGCTGAAGCTTTCTTT
NA,NA,TRBV25-1,TRBJ1-2,CASSTRKGDVYGYTF,TGTGCCAGCAGTACTCGGAAAGGGGATGTATATGGCTACACCTTC
TRBD1,NA,TRBV6-5,TRBJ2-7,CASSHSFLGQGEDEQYF,TGTGCCAGCAGTCACTCGTTTCTGGGACAGGGTGAGGACGAGCAGTACTTC
NA,many,TRBV9,TRBJ1-5,CASSVGRGNQPQHF,TGTGCCAGCAGCGTTGGCAGGGGAAATCAGCCCCAGCATTTT
NA,many,TRBV19,TRBJ1-2,CASLVPPHTHNYGYTF,TGTGCCAGTCTCGTTCCACCCCATACACATAACTATGGCTACACCTTC
NA,NA,TRBV7-9,TRBJ2-5,CASSNGGGGETQYF,TGTGCCAGCAGTAATGGGGGTGGGGGGGAGACCCAGTACTTC
NA,many,TRBV18,TRBJ2-7,CASSPYSGVAYEQYF,TGTGCCAGCTCACCTTATTCTGGGGTGGCCTACGAGCAGTACTTC
TRBD2,once,TRBV4-1,TRBJ2-3,CASSQGSGRTDTQYF,TGCGCCAGCAGCCAAGGTAGCGGGAGAACAGATACGCAGTATTTT
NA,many,TRBV13,TRBJ1-2,CASSLERGAEYGYTF,TGTGCCAGCAGCTTAGAACGCGGGGCAGAGTATGGCTACACCTTC
TRBD2,many,TRBV20-1,TRBJ2-3,CSARAPGLAVDTQYF,TGCAGTGCTAGAGCGCCGGGACTAGCGGTAGATACGCAGTATTTT
NA,many,TRBV7-9,TRBJ1-2,CASRRGSFGLGYTF,TGTGCCAGCAGGAGGGGGTCGTTCGGCTTGGGCTACACCTTC
TRBD1,NA,TRBV13,TRBJ2-7,CASSRPGQGAYYEQYF,TGTGCCAGCAGCCGCCCAGGGCAGGGGGCTTACTACGAGCAGTACTTC
TRBD2,many,TRBV7-8,TRBJ2-7,CASSPLRGASYEQYF,TGTGCCAGCAGCCCCCTGCGGGGGGCCTCCTACGAGCAGTACTTC
NA,many,TRBV20-1,TRBJ2-1,CSASPGTMIVEQFF,TGCAGTGCTAGTCCGGGAACTATGATTGTTGAGCAGTTCTTC
NA,many,TRBV6-1,TRBJ1-5,CASRGRGRSQPQHF,TGTGCCAGCCGGGGACGTGGTCGTAGTCAGCCCCAGCATTTT
NA,many,TRBV5-4,TRBJ2-3,CASSLDAISGYTDTQYF,TGTGCCAGCAGCTTGGATGCTATTAGCGGCTACACAGATACGCAGTATTTT
TRBD1,NA,TRBV2,TRBJ1-5,CASTVIDRASNQPQHF,TGTGCCAGCACCGTGATAGACAGGGCAAGCAATCAGCCCCAGCATTTT
NA,few,TRBV6-5,TRBJ2-7,CASSFRDKTYEQYF,TGTGCCAGCAGTTTTCGGGACAAGACCTACGAGCAGTACTTC
NA,many,TRBV29-1,TRBJ2-1,CSTTGQYRSYNEQFF,TGCAGCACTACAGGGCAGTACCGCTCCTACAATGAGCAGTTCTTC
TRBD1,many,TRBV29-1,TRBJ1-2,CSGWTGFGYTF,TGCAGCGGCTGGACAGGGTTCGGCTACACCTTC
NA,NA,TRBV15,TRBJ2-1,CATSRDRSGSNEQFF,TGTGCCACCAGCAGAGATCGCAGTGGGAGCAATGAGCAGTTCTTC
TRBD2,many,TRBV19,TRBJ2-3,CASSTTTSGRLADTQYF,TGTGCCAGTAGTACTACGACTAGCGGGAGATTGGCAGATACGCAGTATTTT
NA,NA,TRBV6-2/TRBV6-3,TRBJ1-4,CASSHGGASNEKLFF,TGTGCCAGCAGTCACGGGGGGGCATCTAATGAAAAACTGTTTTTT
NA,many,TRBV20-1,TRBJ1-5,CSARGGQGLLNQPQHF,TGCAGTGCTAGAGGCGGGCAGGGGCTACTCAATCAGCCCCAGCATTTT
NA,NA,TRBV6-4,TRBJ2-6,CASSHERTGANVLTF,TGTGCCAGCAGTCACGAGAGGACTGGGGCCAACGTCCTGACTTTC
TRBD1,many,TRBV7-9,TRBJ2-1,CASSPNPTGSAEQFF,TGTGCCAGCAGCCCAAATCCGACAGGGAGTGCTGAGCAGTTCTTC
NA,many,TRBV19,TRBJ2-7,CASSIGTDAYEQYF,TGTGCCAGTAGTATAGGGACGGACGCCTACGAGCAGTACTTC
TRBD1,many,TRBV2,TRBJ1-2,CASSEQGGYGYTF,TGTGCCAGCAGTGAGCAGGGGGGCTATGGCTACACCTTC
NA,NA,TRBV29-1,TRBJ2-7,CSVDLTPKQYF,TGCAGCGTTGATTTAACCCCCAAGCAGTACTTC
NA,many,TRBV5-1,TRBJ1-2,CASSLRTPDYGYTF,TGCGCCAGCAGCTTGAGGACACCGGACTATGGCTACACCTTC
NA,many,TRBV3-1,TRBJ1-3,CASSPDTTSSGNTIYF,TGTGCCAGCAGCCCCGACACCACGTCCTCTGGAAACACCATATATTTT
NA,many,TRBV9,TRBJ2-7,CASSVAQDRAYEQYF,TGTGCCAGCAGCGTAGCACAGGACAGAGCCTACGAGCAGTACTTC
NA,few,TRBV7-2,TRBJ1-5,CASSWGEALLGNQPQHF,TGTGCCAGCAGCTGGGGGGAGGCTCTCCTGGGGAATCAGCCCCAGCATTTT
NA,many,TRBV14,TRBJ2-7,CASSSFSGNPYEQYF,TGTGCCAGCAGCTCATTTTCCGGGAACCCTTACGAGCAGTACTTC
TRBD1,few,TRBV5-1,TRBJ1-1,CASGGQGVTEAFF,TGCGCCAGCGGGGGACAGGGTGTCACTGAAGCTTTCTTT
NA,NA,TRBV3-1,TRBJ1-2,CASSRDGPYGYTF,TGTGCCAGCAGCCGGGACGGGCCCTATGGCTACACCTTC
NA,many,TRBV6-4,TRBJ1-5,CASSDGGNQPQHF,TGTGCCAGCAGTGACGGGGGCAATCAGCCCCAGCATTTT
NA,many,TRBV4-2,TRBJ2-7,CASSQEGQGSSYEQYF,TGTGCCAGCAGCCAAGAAGGGCAGGGTAGCTCCTACGAGCAGTACTTC
TRBD1,NA,TRBV20-1,TRBJ2-5,CGATGTGSGEETQYF,TGCGGTGCTACTGGGACAGGCTCTGGGGAGGAGACCCAGTACTTC
NA,NA,TRBV6-5,TRBJ1-1,CASSLWGGNTEAFF,TGTGCCAGCAGTTTATGGGGCGGGAACACTGAAGCTTTCTTT
NA,NA,TRBV20-1,TRBJ1-2,CSARGAGVAGYTF,TGCAGTGCTAGAGGGGCGGGTGTGGCTGGCTACACCTTC
TRBD1,many,TRBV12-3/TRBV12-4,TRBJ2-7,CASSLRTGVGYEQYF,TGTGCCAGCAGTCTCCGGACAGGGGTAGGCTACGAGCAGTACTTC
TRBD2,few,TRBV20-1,TRBJ2-5,CSASGRAGETQYF,TGCAGTGCTAGCGGGAGGGCCGGGGAGACCCAGTACTTC
NA,NA,TRBV6-2/TRBV6-3,TRBJ1-2,CASSLQGNYGYTF,TGTGCCAGCAGTTTGCAGGGGAACTATGGCTACACCTTC
NA,NA,TRBV28,TRBJ1-5,CASSSDRTRQPQHF,TGTGCCAGCAGCTCAGACAGGACTCGGCAGCCCCAGCATTTT
NA,many,TRBV11-3,TRBJ1-2,CASSSRDRWGTNYGYTF,TGTGCCAGCAGCTCCCGAGACAGGTGGGGGACTAACTATGGCTACACCTTC
NA,many,TRBV12-3/TRBV12-4,TRBJ1-3,CASSLLGSSGNTIYF,TGTGCCAGCAGTTTACTAGGATCCTCTGGAAACACCATATATTTT
NA,many,TRBV19,TRBJ2-3,CASSTDTGLDTQYF,TGTGCCAGTAGCACTGATACAGGGTTGGATACGCAGTATTTT
NA,many,TRBV11-3,TRBJ2-3,CASSQMGGGPYTQYF,TGTGCCAGCAGTCAAATGGGGGGGGGGCCATATACGCAGTATTTT
NA,NA,TRBV4-2,TRBJ2-5,CASSQDRVVGEGETQYF,TGTGCCAGCAGCCAAGATAGGGTCGTGGGGGAAGGAGAGACCCAGTACTTC
NA,few,TRBV6-5,TRBJ2-7,CASSHSGTDYEQYF,TGTGCCAGCAGTCACTCCGGGACGGACTACGAGCAGTACTTC
NA,few,TRBV30,TRBJ2-1,CAWSGEEHNEQFF,TGTGCCTGGAGCGGGGAGGAGCACAATGAGCAGTTCTTC
NA,NA,TRBV6-5,TRBJ2-7,CASSSPTGDFKGEQYF,TGTGCCAGCAGTAGCCCAACGGGGGACTTTAAAGGCGAGCAGTACTTC